Given below is one T cell receptor (beta chain) in context. Its specific antigen is unknown. Sequences LNHDA (CDR1) and SQIVND (CDR2) are obtained from the germline V gene (reference sequence). Including cysteine and phenylalanine, the CDR3 has 14 amino acids. This entry has no DNA. HCMV-specific IgG was detected in serum with a commercial ELISA kit to determine HCMV serostatus. Peripheral blood mononuclear cells were isolated from blood by Ficoll density gradient centrifugation. The data stem from a study of T cells expressing NK-cell markers (TCRdb year 2020). General notes on the study: Three sorted T-cell subsets (CD3+CD56+NKG2C+, CD3+CD56+NKG2C- and CD3+CD56-NKG2C+) from several donors had their TCR beta-chain repertoires profiled. All eight donors whose samples were sequenced were randomly selected healthy volunteers, three of them men and five women. Libraries were sequenced as 2 x 150 bp reads on Illumina HiSeq 2000/2500, MiSeq or NextSeq. Among the eight sequenced donors, only one was HCMV-seronegative, while the other seven were HCMV-seropositive. The investigation overall reported the following: It remained unclear whether the expanded NKG2C-expressing T cell clones were specific for HCMV antigens. Those dominant clonotypes were again the most abundant among CD3+CD56-NKG2C+ cells in a handful of donors, at roughly 25-65%. In roughly 6 donors, the dominant CD3+CD56+NKG2C+ clonotypes were found to rank among the top 10 CD8+ clonotypes and to make up about 1.0-7.0% of CD8+ T cells.

These reads were obtained on an Illumina HiSeq 2000. The TCR beta cDNA libraries were made using 5'RACE template switching, a step that added both a universal primer site and unique molecular identifiers. Priming for cDNA synthesis came from the TCR beta constant segment, and two successive PCR amplification steps followed. The authors' pipeline ran thus. MIGEC was used to demultiplex reads and group reads by UMI, and MiTCR was used to assemble and quantify clonotypes. To exclude erroneous sequences, any TCR cDNA sequence not supported by at least two reads was discarded. Downstream repertoire analysis used the tcR package, and clonotypes were matched across fractions by CDR3 nucleotide sequence plus V segment. VDJmatch was used to annotate antigen specificity against VDJdb, with one amino acid substitution allowed in CDR3. Reads reprocessed by TCRdb are summarized as one entry per CDR3 protein sequence, and DNA is absent. The V and J calls reflect TCRdb's pipeline rather than the authors' work. This sample's listing comprises about 430,000 distinct CDR3 sequences. In total, the top ten clones hold 1.4% of the sample.

This clonotype originated in a woman in her fifties or sixties in good health. Donor details come from another sample of the same person, matched by shared clones. This chain is built from TRBV19 and TRBJ2-3; the TRBD1 assignment by TCRdb is unverifiable without DNA. The material sequenced was blood T cells: a sorted CD56 or NKG2C T cell subset, CD4+ or CD8+ T cells, or bulk PBMC T cells (not recorded which). The CDR3 in this case is CASSSGGNTDTQYF.